The T cell receptor beta chain described here comes from a study of T cell responses to AZD1222 COVID-19 vaccine. Overall study: Doses given second, at about 4 or about 12 weeks, were pooled. General study points: Close to half of spike-specific TCRs reportedly recognize unmutated variant regions. The sample set comprised mostly white British donors with more females, and clonal diversity was possibly underestimated. Spike-spanning, vaccine-associated CD4 TCRs were dominant at 160-218 and 743-854.

As regards this clone: Antigen: not known.

Germline CDR1 and CDR2: MDHEN and SYDVKM. CDR3 length: 20 amino acids. The V and J ends lost 6 bases and 4 bases, in that order; junction bases with no gene match: 20. Sequencing used immunoSEQ multiplex PCR; TCRdb keeps in-frame clones, though not all of them. Of about 130,000 clones listed, 80% to 90% are singletons. The origin of this receptor is an adult in good health. The rearrangement links TRBV28 to TRBJ2-1; 11 bases align to TRBD1. Sequencing was performed on peripheral blood, taken on day 0 of AZD1222 vaccination. The CDR3, as DNA: TGTGCCAGCAGCCCAACCGGGACAGGGGGAACTAGCGGGTCTTACAATGAGCAGTTCTTC. Amino acids: CASSPTGTGGTSGSYNEQFF.